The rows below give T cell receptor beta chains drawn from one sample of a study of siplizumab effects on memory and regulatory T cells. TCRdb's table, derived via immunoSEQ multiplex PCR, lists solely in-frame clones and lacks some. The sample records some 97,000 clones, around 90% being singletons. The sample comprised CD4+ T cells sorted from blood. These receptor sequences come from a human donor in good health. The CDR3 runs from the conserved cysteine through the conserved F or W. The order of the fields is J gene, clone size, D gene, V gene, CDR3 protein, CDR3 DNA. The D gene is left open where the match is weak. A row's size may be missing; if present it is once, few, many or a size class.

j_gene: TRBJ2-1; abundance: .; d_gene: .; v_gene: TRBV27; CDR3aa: CASSLPAWGGYNEQFF; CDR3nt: TGTGCCAGCAGTTTACCGGCCTGGGGTGGCTACAATGAGCAGTTCTTC
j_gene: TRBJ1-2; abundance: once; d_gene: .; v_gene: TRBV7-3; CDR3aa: CASSPRGGGGYTF; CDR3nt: TGTGCCAGCAGCCCCCGGGGAGGCGGGGGCTACACCTTC
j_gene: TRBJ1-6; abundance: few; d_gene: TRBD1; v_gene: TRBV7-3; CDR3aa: CASSLRGGQPNSPLHF; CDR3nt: TGTGCCAGCAGCTTACGAGGGGGACAGCCTAATTCACCCCTCCACTTT
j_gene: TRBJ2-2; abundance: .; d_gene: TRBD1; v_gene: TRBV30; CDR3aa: CAWSDRAGELFF; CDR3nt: TGTGCCTGGAGCGACAGGGCCGGGGAGCTGTTTTTT
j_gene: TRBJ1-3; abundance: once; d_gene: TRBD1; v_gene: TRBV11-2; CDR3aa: CASSHRGYSGNTIYF; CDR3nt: TGTGCCAGCAGCCACAGGGGATACTCTGGAAACACCATATATTTT
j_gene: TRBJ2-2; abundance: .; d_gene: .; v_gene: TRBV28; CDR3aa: CASRGRGAGELFF; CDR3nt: TGTGCCAGCAGGGGCAGGGGGGCCGGGGAGCTGTTTTTT
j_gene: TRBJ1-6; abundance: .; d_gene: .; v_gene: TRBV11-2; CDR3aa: CASIRGYNSPLHF; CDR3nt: TGTGCCAGCATTCGGGGGTATAATTCACCCCTCCACTTT
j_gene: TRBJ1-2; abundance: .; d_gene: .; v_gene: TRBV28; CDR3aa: CASSPEVNYGYTF; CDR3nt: TGTGCCAGCAGTCCTGAAGTAAACTATGGCTACACCTTC
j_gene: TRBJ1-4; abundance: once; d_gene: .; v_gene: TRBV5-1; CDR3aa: CASSEQGNSEKLFF; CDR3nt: TGCGCCAGCAGCGAACAGGGAAATAGTGAAAAACTGTTTTTT
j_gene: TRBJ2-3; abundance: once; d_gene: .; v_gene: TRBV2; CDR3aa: CASSGVGQITDTQYF; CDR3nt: TGTGCCAGCAGTGGGGTCGGGCAGATCACAGATACGCAGTATTTT
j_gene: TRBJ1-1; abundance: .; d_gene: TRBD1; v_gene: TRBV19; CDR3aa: CASGPTGGKNTEAFF; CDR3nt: TGTGCCAGTGGCCCGACAGGGGGAAAGAACACTGAAGCTTTCTTT
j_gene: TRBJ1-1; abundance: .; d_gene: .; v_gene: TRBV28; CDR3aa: CASSWIDSLPEAFF; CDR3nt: TGTGCCAGCAGTTGGATAGACAGCCTCCCTGAAGCTTTCTTT
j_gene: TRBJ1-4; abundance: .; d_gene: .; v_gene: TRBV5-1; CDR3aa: CASGQYGETEKLFF; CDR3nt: TGCGCCAGCGGGCAGTACGGGGAGACTGAAAAACTGTTTTTT
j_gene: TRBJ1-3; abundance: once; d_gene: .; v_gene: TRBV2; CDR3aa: CASSFLGGWQDARNTIYF; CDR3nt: TGTGCCAGCAGTTTCCTCGGGGGTTGGCAGGACGCCCGAAACACCATATATTTT
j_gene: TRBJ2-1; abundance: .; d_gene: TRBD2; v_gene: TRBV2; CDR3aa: CASSPLWSGGAKEQFF; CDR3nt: TGTGCCAGCAGCCCTTTATGGAGCGGGGGGGCCAAGGAGCAGTTCTTC
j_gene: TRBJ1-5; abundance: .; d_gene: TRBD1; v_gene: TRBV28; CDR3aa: CASSSPGGGMGNQPQHF; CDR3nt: TGTGCCAGCAGCTCCCCAGGGGGGGGCATGGGCAATCAGCCCCAGCATTTT
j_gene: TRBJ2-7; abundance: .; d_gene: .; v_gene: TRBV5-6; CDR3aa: CASSFRGVEIHEQYF; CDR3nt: TGTGCCAGCAGCTTCCGGGGCGTCGAGATCCACGAGCAGTACTTC
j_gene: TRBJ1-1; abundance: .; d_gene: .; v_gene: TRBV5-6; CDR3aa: CASSLYRGEEVF; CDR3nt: TGTGCCAGCAGCTTGTATCGGGGGGAAGAGGTATTT
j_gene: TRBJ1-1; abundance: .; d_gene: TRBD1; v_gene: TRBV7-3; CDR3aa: CASSLGAGGLNTEAFF; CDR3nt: TGTGCCAGCAGCTTAGGGGCAGGGGGCCTGAACACTGAAGCTTTCTTT
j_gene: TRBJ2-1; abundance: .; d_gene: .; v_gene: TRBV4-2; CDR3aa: CASSQDRSREQFF; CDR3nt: TGTGCCAGCAGCCAAGATAGAAGCCGTGAGCAGTTCTTC
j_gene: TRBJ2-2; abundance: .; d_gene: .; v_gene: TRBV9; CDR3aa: CASSVDQGGELFF; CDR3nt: TGTGCCAGCAGCGTAGATCAGGGCGGGGAGCTGTTTTTT
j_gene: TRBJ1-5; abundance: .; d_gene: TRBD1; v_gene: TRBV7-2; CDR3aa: CASSLDRGSQHF; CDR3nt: TGTGCCAGCAGCCTCGACAGGGGGTCCCAGCATTTT
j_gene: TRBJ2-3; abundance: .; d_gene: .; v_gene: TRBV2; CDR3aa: CASSELLASDTQYF; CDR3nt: TGTGCCAGCAGTGAACTTCTAGCATCAGATACGCAGTATTTT
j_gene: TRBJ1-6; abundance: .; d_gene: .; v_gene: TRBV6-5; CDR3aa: CASSYGLFGYSPLHF; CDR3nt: TGTGCCAGCAGTTATGGGTTGTTCGGTTATTCACCCCTCCACTTT
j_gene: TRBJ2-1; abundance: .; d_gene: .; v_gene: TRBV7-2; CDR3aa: CASRPTGRIGQFF; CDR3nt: TGTGCCAGCAGGCCTACAGGCCGAATTGGGCAGTTCTTC
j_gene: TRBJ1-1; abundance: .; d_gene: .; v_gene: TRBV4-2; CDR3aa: CASSQDSWGVSNTEAFF; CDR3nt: TGTGCCAGCAGCCAAGATTCGTGGGGAGTGTCTAACACTGAAGCTTTCTTT
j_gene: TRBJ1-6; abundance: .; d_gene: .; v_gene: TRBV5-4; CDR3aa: CASSLRGSNSPLHF; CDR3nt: TGTGCCAGCAGCTTGAGGGGCTCAAATTCACCCCTCCACTTT
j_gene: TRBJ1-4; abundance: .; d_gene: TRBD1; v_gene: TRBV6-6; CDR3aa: CASGTGGEKLFF; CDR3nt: TGTGCCAGCGGGACAGGAGGGGAAAAACTGTTTTTT
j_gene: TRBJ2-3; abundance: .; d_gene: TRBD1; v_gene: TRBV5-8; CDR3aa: CASSFRGQSTDTQYF; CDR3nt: TGTGCCAGCAGCTTTAGGGGACAGAGCACAGATACGCAGTATTTT
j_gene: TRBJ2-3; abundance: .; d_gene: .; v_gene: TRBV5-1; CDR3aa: CASSLAGGNTQYF; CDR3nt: TGCGCCAGCAGCTTGGCCGGGGGAAATACGCAGTATTTT
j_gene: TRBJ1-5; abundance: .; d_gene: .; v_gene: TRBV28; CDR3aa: CASRTGLLGHYGNQPQHF; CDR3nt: TGTGCCAGCAGAACAGGGTTGTTGGGTCATTATGGCAATCAGCCCCAGCATTTT
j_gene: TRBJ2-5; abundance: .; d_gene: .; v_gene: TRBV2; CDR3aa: CASSDSEDRETQYF; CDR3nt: TGTGCCAGCAGCGACTCGGAGGACCGAGAGACCCAGTACTTC
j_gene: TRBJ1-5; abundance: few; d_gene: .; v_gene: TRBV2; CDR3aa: CASSEQTYSNQPQHF; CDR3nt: TGTGCCAGCAGTGAGCAGACATATAGCAATCAGCCCCAGCATTTT
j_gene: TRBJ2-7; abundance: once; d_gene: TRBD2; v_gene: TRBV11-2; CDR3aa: CASSLGRGARYEQYF; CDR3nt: TGTGCCAGCAGCTTGGGGCGGGGGGCCAGGTACGAGCAGTACTTC
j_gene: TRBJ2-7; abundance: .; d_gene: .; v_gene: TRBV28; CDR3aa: CASSSGQLYEQYF; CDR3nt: TGTGCCAGCAGTTCCGGACAGCTCTACGAGCAGTACTTC
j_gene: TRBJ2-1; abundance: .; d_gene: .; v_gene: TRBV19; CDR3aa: CASSTGTNEQFF; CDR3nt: TGTGCCAGTAGTACCGGCACGAATGAGCAGTTCTTC
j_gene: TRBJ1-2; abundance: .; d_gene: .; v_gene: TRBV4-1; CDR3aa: CASSQGNNYGYTF; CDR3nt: TGCGCCAGCAGCCAGGGAAATAACTATGGCTACACCTTC
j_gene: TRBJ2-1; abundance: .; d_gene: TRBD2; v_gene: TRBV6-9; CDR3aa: CASSSTSGENNEQFF; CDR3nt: TGTGCCAGCAGTTCCACTAGCGGGGAGAACAATGAGCAGTTCTTC
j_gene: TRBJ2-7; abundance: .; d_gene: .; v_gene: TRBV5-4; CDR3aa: CASSPTLYEQYF; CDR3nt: TGTGCCAGCAGCCCGACACTCTACGAGCAGTACTTC
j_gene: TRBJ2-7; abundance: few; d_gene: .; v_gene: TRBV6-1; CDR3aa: CASRQAGLGLGEQYF; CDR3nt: TGTGCCAGCAGACAAGCTGGGTTAGGGCTCGGCGAGCAGTACTTC
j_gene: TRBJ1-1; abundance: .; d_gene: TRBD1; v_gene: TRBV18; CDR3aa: CASSPGQGAGTEAFF; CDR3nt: TGTGCCAGCTCGCCAGGACAGGGGGCAGGAACTGAAGCTTTCTTT
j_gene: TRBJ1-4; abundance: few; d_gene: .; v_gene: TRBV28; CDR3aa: CASGRGGATNEKLFF; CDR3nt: TGTGCCAGCGGGAGGGGAGGGGCAACTAATGAAAAACTGTTTTTT
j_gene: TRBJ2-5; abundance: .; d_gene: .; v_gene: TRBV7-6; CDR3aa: CASSSSWGEETQYF; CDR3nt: TGTGCCAGCAGCTCTTCTTGGGGGGAGGAGACCCAGTACTTC
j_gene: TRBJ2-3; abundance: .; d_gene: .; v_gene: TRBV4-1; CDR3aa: CASSQDLFVRTPVGVTDTQYF; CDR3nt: TGCGCCAGCAGCCAAGATCTTTTTGTCCGGACTCCGGTTGGGGTCACAGATACGCAGTATTTT
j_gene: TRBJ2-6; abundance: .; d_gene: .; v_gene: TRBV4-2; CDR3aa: CASSPNANVLTF; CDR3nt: TGTGCCAGCAGCCCAAATGCCAACGTCCTGACTTTC
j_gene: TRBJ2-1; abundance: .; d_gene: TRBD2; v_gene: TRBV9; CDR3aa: CASSVGISGGYNEQFF; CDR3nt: TGTGCCAGCAGCGTAGGTATTAGCGGGGGGTACAATGAGCAGTTCTTC
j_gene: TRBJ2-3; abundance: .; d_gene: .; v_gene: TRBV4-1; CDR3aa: CASSQVIRVWDTQYF; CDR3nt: TGCGCCAGCAGCCAAGTTATCAGGGTATGGGATACGCAGTATTTT
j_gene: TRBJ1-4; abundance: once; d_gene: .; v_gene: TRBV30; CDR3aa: CAWRGDTNEKLFF; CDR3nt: TGTGCCTGGAGGGGGGACACGAATGAAAAACTGTTTTTT